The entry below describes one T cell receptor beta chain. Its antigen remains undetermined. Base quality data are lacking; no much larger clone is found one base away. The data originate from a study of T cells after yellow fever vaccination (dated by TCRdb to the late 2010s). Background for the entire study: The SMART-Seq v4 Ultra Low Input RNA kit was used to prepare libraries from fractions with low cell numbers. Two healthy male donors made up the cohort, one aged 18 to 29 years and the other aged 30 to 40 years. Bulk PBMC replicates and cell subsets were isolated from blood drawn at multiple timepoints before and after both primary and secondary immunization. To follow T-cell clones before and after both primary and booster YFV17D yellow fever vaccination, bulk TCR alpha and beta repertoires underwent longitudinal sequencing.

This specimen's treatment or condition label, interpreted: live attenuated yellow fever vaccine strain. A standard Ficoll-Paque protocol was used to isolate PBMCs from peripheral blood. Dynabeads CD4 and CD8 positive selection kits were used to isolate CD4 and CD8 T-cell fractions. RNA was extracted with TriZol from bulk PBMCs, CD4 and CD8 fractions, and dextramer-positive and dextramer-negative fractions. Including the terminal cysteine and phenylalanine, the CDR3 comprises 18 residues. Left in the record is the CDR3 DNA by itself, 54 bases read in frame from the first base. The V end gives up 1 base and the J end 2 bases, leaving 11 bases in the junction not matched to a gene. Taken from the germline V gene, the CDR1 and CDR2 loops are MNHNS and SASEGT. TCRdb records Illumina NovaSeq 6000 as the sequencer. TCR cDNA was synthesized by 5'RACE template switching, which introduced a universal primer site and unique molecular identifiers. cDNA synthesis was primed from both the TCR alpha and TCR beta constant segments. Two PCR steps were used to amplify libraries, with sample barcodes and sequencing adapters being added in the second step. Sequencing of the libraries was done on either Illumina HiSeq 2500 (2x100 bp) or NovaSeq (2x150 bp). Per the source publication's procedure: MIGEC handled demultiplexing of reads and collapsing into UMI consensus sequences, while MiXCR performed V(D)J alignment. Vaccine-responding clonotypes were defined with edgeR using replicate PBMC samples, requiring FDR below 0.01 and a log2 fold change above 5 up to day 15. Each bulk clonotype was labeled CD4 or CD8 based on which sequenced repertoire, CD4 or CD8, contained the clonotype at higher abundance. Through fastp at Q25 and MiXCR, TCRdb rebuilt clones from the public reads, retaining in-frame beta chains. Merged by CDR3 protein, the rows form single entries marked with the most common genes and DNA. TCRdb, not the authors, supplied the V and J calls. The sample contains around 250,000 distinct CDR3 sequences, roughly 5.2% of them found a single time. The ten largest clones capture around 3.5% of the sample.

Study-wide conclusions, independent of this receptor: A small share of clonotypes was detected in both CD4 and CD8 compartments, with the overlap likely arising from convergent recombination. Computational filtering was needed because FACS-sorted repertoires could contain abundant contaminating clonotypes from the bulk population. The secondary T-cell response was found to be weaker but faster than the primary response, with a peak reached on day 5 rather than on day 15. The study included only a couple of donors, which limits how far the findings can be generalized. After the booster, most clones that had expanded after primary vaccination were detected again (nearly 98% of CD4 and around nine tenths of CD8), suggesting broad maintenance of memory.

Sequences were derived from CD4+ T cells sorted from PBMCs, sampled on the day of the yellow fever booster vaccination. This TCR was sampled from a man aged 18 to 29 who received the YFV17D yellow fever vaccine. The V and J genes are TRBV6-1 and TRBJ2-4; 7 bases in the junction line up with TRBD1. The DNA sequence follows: TGTGCCAGCAGTGAAGGCAGGGGGAAATCTATGACCAAAAACATTCAGTACTTC. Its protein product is CASSEGRGKSMTKNIQYF.